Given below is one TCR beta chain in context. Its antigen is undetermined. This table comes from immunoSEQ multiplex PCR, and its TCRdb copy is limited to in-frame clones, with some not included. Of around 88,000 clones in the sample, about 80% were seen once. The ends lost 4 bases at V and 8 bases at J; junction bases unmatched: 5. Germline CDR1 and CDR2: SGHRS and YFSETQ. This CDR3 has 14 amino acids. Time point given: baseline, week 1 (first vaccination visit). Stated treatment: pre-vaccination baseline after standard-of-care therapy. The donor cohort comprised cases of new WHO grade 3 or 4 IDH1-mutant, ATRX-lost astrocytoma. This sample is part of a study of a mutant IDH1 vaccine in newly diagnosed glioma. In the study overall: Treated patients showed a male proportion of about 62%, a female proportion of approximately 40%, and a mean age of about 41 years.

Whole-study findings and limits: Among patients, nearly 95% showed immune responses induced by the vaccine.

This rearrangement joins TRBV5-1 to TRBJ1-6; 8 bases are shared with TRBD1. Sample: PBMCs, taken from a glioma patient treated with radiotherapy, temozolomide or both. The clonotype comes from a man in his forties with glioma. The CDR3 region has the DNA TGCGCCAGCAGCATGGGACAGGAGTATTCACCCCTCCACTTT. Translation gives CASSMGQEYSPLHF.